This T cell receptor (beta chain) is drawn from a study of blood T cell repertoires in COVID-19. Looking at the study overall: In each case, the material was cDNA or gDNA derived from T cells, B-cell-depleted T cells, or PBMCs.

Per germline, CDR1 LGHDT and CDR2 YNNKEL (reference sequence). The V end was cut by 7 bases, the J end by 2 bases, with 17 bases between. The CDR3 length is 15 residues. Everyone who took part was roughly 18 to 89 years old, and they came from about two dozen US areas. The table came from immunoSEQ multiplex PCR; TCRdb's copy has only in-frame clones and leaves some out. The table lists hundreds of thousands of clones, around 84% of them singletons. This receptor was identified in a man aged 35-49 years who had recovered from COVID-19. Sequenced material: PBMCs or T cells enriched from blood (not recorded which). The chain employs TRBV3-1 (or the pseudogene TRBV3-2) and TRBJ1-2; TRBD1 might be the D (6 bases). Here the CDR3 DNA reads TGTGCCAGCACCTCTTGGGTGCAGGGGAACTATGGCTACACCTTC. Its protein product is CASTSWVQGNYGYTF.